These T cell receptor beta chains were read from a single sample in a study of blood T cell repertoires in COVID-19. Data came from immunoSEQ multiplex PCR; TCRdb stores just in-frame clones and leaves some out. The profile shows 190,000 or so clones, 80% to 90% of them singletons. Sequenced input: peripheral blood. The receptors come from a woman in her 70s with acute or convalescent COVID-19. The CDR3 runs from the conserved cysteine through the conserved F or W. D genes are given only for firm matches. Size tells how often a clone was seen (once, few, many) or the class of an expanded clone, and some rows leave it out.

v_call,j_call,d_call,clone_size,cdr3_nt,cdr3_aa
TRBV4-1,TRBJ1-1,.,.,TGCGCCAGCAGCCTCTCTCCAACTGCGAACACTGAAGCTTTCTTT,CASSLSPTANTEAFF
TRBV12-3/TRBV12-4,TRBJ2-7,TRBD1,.,TGTGCCAGCAGTCACAGGGGCGGGCAGTACTTC,CASSHRGGQYF
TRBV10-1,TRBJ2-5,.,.,TGCGCCAGCAGTGAATCGGCGGGACAAGAGACCCAGTACTTC,CASSESAGQETQYF
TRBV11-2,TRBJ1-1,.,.,TGTGCCAGCAGCTGGGGTAGGGGCGTCCAAGGTACTGAAGCTTTCTTT,CASSWGRGVQGTEAFF
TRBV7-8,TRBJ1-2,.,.,TGTGCCAGCAGCTTAGCGTCGGTCGGACAGAAATTCTATGGCTACACCTTC,CASSLASVGQKFYGYTF
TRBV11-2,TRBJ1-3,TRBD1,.,TGTGCCAGCAGCCCCGGGGACAGGGCTTACTCTGGAAACACCATATATTTT,CASSPGDRAYSGNTIYF
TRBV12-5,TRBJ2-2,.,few,TGTGCTAGTGGAGCAGGAGGGAACACCGGGGAGCTGTTTTTT,CASGAGGNTGELFF
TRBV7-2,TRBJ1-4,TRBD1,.,TGTGCCAGCAGCCCAGACACAGGGGGGGATGAAAAACTGTTTTTT,CASSPDTGGDEKLFF
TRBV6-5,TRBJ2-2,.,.,TGTGCCAGCAGGGCAGTAGGGGGCACCGGGGAGCTGTTTTTT,CASRAVGGTGELFF
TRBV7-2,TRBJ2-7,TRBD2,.,TGTGCCAGCAGCCCGGGACTAGCGGGAGTTCGAGAGCAGTACTTC,CASSPGLAGVREQYF
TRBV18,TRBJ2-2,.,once,TGTGCCAGCTCACCCCCTAGCTTCACCGGGGAGCTGTTTTTT,CASSPPSFTGELFF
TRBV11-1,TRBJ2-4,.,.,TGTGCCAGCAGCCCGCTAGGAAACATTCAGTACTTC,CASSPLGNIQYF
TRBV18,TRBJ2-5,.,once,TGTGCCAGCTCACCATCGTGGGGCCCGCAAGAGACCCAGTACTTC,CASSPSWGPQETQYF
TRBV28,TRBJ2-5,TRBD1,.,TGTGCCAGCAGTTTAGGCCAGGGGGTTGGAGAGACCCAGTACTTC,CASSLGQGVGETQYF
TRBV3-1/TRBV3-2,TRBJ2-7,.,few,TGTGCCAGCAGCCCCGACGGAGCCGACTCCTACGAGCAGTACTTC,CASSPDGADSYEQYF
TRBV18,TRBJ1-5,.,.,TGTGCCAGCTCACCATCGCCAGATAGCAATCAGCCCCAGCATTTT,CASSPSPDSNQPQHF
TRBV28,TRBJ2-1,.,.,TGTGCCAGCAGGGGAGTGGTAAATGAGCAGTTCTTC,CASRGVVNEQFF
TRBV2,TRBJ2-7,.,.,TGTGCCAGCGGGCTGGTCGGGGAGCGGCAGTACTTC,CASGLVGERQYF
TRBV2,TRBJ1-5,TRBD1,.,TGTGCCAGCAGTGCTACAGGGGGAGATCAGCCCCAGCATTTT,CASSATGGDQPQHF
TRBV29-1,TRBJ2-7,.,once,TGCAGCGTTAAACGAGTCAGCGGAATAGGGTACGAGCAGTACTTC,CSVKRVSGIGYEQYF
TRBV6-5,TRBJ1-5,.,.,TGTGCCAGCAGTTACTCTCGGGGCAATCAGCCCCAGCATTTT,CASSYSRGNQPQHF
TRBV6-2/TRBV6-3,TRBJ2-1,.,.,TGTGCCAGCAGTCTTCCGGGACTTGGAGACAATGAGCAGTTCTTC,CASSLPGLGDNEQFF
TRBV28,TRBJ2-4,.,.,TGTGCCAGCAGTGTACAACCGAATAACATTCAGTACTTC,CASSVQPNNIQYF
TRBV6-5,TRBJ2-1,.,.,TGTGCCAGCAGTTTAGCGTCACCCTACAATGAGCAGTTCTTC,CASSLASPYNEQFF
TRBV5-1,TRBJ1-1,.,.,TGCGCCAGCACCTTACAGGGAAGCGACACTGAAGCTTTCTTT,CASTLQGSDTEAFF